The sequence of this T cell receptor (beta chain) was determined in a study of blood T cell repertoires in COVID-19. Looking at the study overall: Nucleic acid was either cDNA or gDNA, and it came from T cells, B-cell-depleted T cells, or PBMCs.

Patients of the Seattle cohort, enrolled during active infection, were followed longitudinally. Study processing details: Amplification from reference gene primers served as the basis for estimated nucleated cell counts. Here immunoSEQ multiplex PCR was the method, and the copy in TCRdb shows in-frame clones only, minus some. The V and J calls and clone size are taken from that table; D and trimming were inferred from the DNA. The sample shows roughly 380,000 clones, over 75% of them seen only once. This receptor was taken from a middle-aged woman with COVID-19, enrolled during active disease. The sequenced sample consisted of peripheral blood.

CDR3 loop: CASSLVRGVPYEQYF. CDR3 nucleotides: TGTGCCAGCAGTTTAGTTCGGGGGGTCCCCTACGAGCAGTACTTC. This chain joins TRBV27 and TRBJ2-7; 7 positions match TRBD2. Unmatched junction bases numbered 6, after V lost 2 bases and J lost 2 bases. The germline CDR1 and CDR2 sequences are MNHEY and SMNVEV (reference sequence). This CDR3 has 15 amino acids.